This is a list of T cell receptor beta chains from one sample in a study of T cells in Graves' hyperthyroidism and ophthalmopathy. Each CDR3 protein gets one entry after TCRdb re-called the multiplex PCR reads with MiXCR. The sample carries 600,000 to 650,000 distinct CDR3 sequences, about 17% recorded once. Specimen: blood. Source of these receptors: a woman aged 30 to 39 with Graves' hyperthyroidism. Each CDR3 is given with its conserved first and last residue. A D gene is named only where the DNA matches it firmly. Size is omitted from some rows. Given values are once, few, many or a class for expanded clones.

v_gene	j_gene	d_gene	abundance	CDR3nt	CDR3aa
TRBV11-2	TRBJ1-2	NA	many	TGTGCCAGCAGCTTAGGTCTGCAGGGGAGAGGCTACACCTTC	CASSLGLQGRGYTF
TRBV3-1	TRBJ1-4	NA	few	TGTGCCAGCAGCTCACAAGGGAATTGGGCTGAAAAACTGTTTTTT	CASSSQGNWAEKLFF
TRBV28	TRBJ1-3	NA	NA	TGTGCCAGCAGTTTTATCAACTCTGGAAACACCATATATTTT	CASSFINSGNTIYF
TRBV13	TRBJ2-4	TRBD1	few	TGTGCCAGCAGCCCGGGACAGGGAGGTTTGACCAAAAACATTCAGTACTTC	CASSPGQGGLTKNIQYF
TRBV7-9	TRBJ1-1	NA	many	TGTGCCAGCAGCTTTGTCTCGTCGCCACTCGGGCTTGAAGCTTTCTTT	CASSFVSSPLGLEAFF
TRBV3-1	TRBJ2-1	TRBD2	many	TGTGCCAGCAGATCAGGACTAGCGGGTACCAATGAGCAGTTCTTC	CASRSGLAGTNEQFF
TRBV2	TRBJ1-5	NA	few	TGTGCCAGCAGTGATCAGGACGAAAGCAATCAGCCCCAGCATTTT	CASSDQDESNQPQHF
TRBV12-3/TRBV12-4	TRBJ1-2	TRBD1	many	TGTGCCAGCAGTGCACAGGGGGACTATGGCTACACCTTC	CASSAQGDYGYTF
TRBV28	TRBJ2-5	TRBD2	many	TGTGCCAGCAAACCTGGGACTAGCGGGAGAATGCTTACCCCCGAAGAGACCCAGTACTTC	CASKPGTSGRMLTPEETQYF
TRBV3-2	TRBJ1-2	NA	few	TGTGCCAGCAGCCAAGCCGGCTGGGGTGGCGGCTACACCTTC	CASSQAGWGGGYTF
TRBV12-3/TRBV12-4	TRBJ2-1	NA	many	TGTGCCAGCAGTCCCCAGGGGCGGGAGCAGTTCTTC	CASSPQGREQFF
TRBV20-1	TRBJ2-3	TRBD2	few	TGCAGTGCTAAGAGGGGCGGGAGGACAGATACGCAGTATTTT	CSAKRGGRTDTQYF
TRBV6-6	TRBJ2-3	NA	many	TGTGCCAGCAGTTACTCGATGGTAACAGATACGCAGTATTTT	CASSYSMVTDTQYF
TRBV19	TRBJ1-1	NA	few	TGTGCCAGTAGTATAGCAGGCACCTACACTGAAGCTTTCTTT	CASSIAGTYTEAFF
TRBV28	TRBJ2-5	TRBD2	many	TGTGCCAGCAGTTCCGGGACTAGCTCTAACCAAGAGACCCAGTACTTC	CASSSGTSSNQETQYF
TRBV6-1	TRBJ1-2	NA	NA	TGTGCCAGCAAGGGGGAGAACAAACTTTTCTATGGCTACACCTTC	CASKGENKLFYGYTF
TRBV5-5	TRBJ2-7	NA	many	TGTGCCAGCAGCTGGACTGTCGAGCAGTACTTC	CASSWTVEQYF
TRBV12-3/TRBV12-4	TRBJ2-2	NA	few	TGTGCCAGCAGTTCGCAGGTTTCGAACACCGGGGAGCTGTTTTTT	CASSSQVSNTGELFF
TRBV7-2	TRBJ2-7	NA	many	TGTGCCAGCAGCTTAGTTCACGAGCAGTACTTC	CASSLVHEQYF
TRBV19	TRBJ1-2	TRBD1	NA	TGTGCCAGTAACCAGGGGGCGCAAGGCTACACCTTC	CASNQGAQGYTF
TRBV6-2/TRBV6-3	TRBJ2-1	TRBD2	NA	TGTGCCAGCAGGGGGAGCGGGAGGGACAATGAGCAGTTCTTC	CASRGSGRDNEQFF
TRBV7-9	TRBJ2-5	NA	many	TGTGCCAGCAGCCAGGCGGGCGGAGAGACCCAGTACTTC	CASSQAGGETQYF
TRBV20-1	TRBJ2-2	TRBD1	NA	TGCAGTGCTAGACGTAAAGGGACAGGGGTAAAGACCGGGGAGCTGTTTTTT	CSARRKGTGVKTGELFF
TRBV12-3/TRBV12-4	TRBJ2-7	NA	many	TGTGCCAGCAGTTTGGTTCGATCTTACTTCGACGAGCAGTACTTC	CASSLVRSYFDEQYF
TRBV6-6	TRBJ2-7	NA	many	TGTGCCAGCAGTTACTCTGGCCTAACTGGACGCGAGCAGTACTTC	CASSYSGLTGREQYF
TRBV6-1	TRBJ1-1	TRBD1	many	TGTGCCGGACAGGGGTACACTGAAGCTTTCTTT	CAGQGYTEAFF
TRBV3-1	TRBJ2-7	NA	NA	TGTGGCAGCAGCCAAGGACGGAGCGCCTACGAGCAGTACTTC	CGSSQGRSAYEQYF
TRBV11-3	TRBJ2-5	NA	few	TGTGCCAGCAGATACAAAATCGGGGAGGGGGAAGAGACCCAGTACTTC	CASRYKIGEGEETQYF
TRBV19	TRBJ2-5	NA	NA	TGTGCCAGTAGTACCGACATGAGTGGGGCCCAGTACTTC	CASSTDMSGAQYF
TRBV2	TRBJ2-4	NA	many	TGTGCCAGCAGAGGCGGGTTCAAAAACATTCAGTACTTC	CASRGGFKNIQYF
TRBV10-1	TRBJ2-7	TRBD1	few	TGCGCCAGCAGTCCACAGGGGGCTAGTGGCGAGCAGTACTTC	CASSPQGASGEQYF
TRBV30	TRBJ2-2	NA	NA	TGTGCCTGGAGTCGACAAGCGAACACCGGGGAGCTGTTTTTT	CAWSRQANTGELFF
TRBV20-1	TRBJ2-1	TRBD2	many	TGCAGTGCTCCCGTCCGGGAGGCCAGCTCCTACAATGAGCAGTTCTTC	CSAPVREASSYNEQFF
TRBV5-1	TRBJ2-7	TRBD1	NA	TGCGCCAGCAGCATTACAGGGGGAATGTACGAGCAGTACTTC	CASSITGGMYEQYF
TRBV20-1	TRBJ2-3	NA	many	TGCAGTGCTAAGCGGGCAAGCACAGATACGCAGTATTTT	CSAKRASTDTQYF
TRBV20-1	TRBJ1-1	NA	few	TGCAGTGCTAGAGAGGGTGGTGGACTTGAAGCTTTCTTT	CSAREGGGLEAFF
TRBV12-3/TRBV12-4	TRBJ1-5	NA	many	TGTGCCAGCAGTTTTGGTAGGGTTGCTCAGCCCCAGCATTTT	CASSFGRVAQPQHF
TRBV28	TRBJ2-2	NA	many	TGTGCCAGCAGCAACTCCCTCCCCGGGGAGCTGTTTTTT	CASSNSLPGELFF
TRBV7-2	TRBJ2-2	NA	many	TGTGCCAGCAGCTTACCTCAGAACACCGGGGAGCTGTTTTTT	CASSLPQNTGELFF
TRBV2	TRBJ1-5	TRBD1	NA	TGTGCCAACCATGGAAACGGACAGGGCACCTTTAGCAATCAGCCCCAGCATTTT	CANHGNGQGTFSNQPQHF
TRBV9	TRBJ2-5	NA	few	TGTGCCAGCAGCCCCTCTGGGGGGACCCAGTACTTC	CASSPSGGTQYF
TRBV5-1	TRBJ2-1	TRBD2	NA	TGCGCCAGCAGGCCTCTAGCGGGAGTTACTGAGCAGTTCTTC	CASRPLAGVTEQFF
TRBV29-1	TRBJ1-1	NA	NA	TGCAGCGTTGAAGTAGAGGTAGGGGAAGCTGAAGCTTTCTTT	CSVEVEVGEAEAFF
TRBV6-1	TRBJ2-5	NA	many	TGTGCCAGCAGGTTACAGGGAGGAGAGACCCAGTACTTC	CASRLQGGETQYF
TRBV6-1	TRBJ1-2	TRBD1	many	TGTGCCAGCAGTTTGGACAGGGGCAAAGGCTACACCTTC	CASSLDRGKGYTF
TRBV20-1	TRBJ1-1	NA	few	TGCAGTGCTAGAGATGAGGATGTCTTAACAGCTAGAAGCGTAGCTTTCTTT	CSARDEDVLTARSVAFF
TRBV30	TRBJ1-5	NA	many	TGTGCCTGGAGTGGCAGGATTAGCAATCAGCCCCAGCATTTT	CAWSGRISNQPQHF
TRBV11-2	TRBJ2-7	TRBD1	many	TGTGCCAGCAGCTCGAGCAGGGGGAGAGGCGAGCAGTACTTC	CASSSSRGRGEQYF